This T cell receptor beta chain derives from a study of Graves' ophthalmopathy and Graves' hyperthyroidism. This clonotype occurred many times. Hyperthyroidism was new, under 2 months, in patients aged 18 to 65. Other autoimmune diseases, uncontrolled infections, pregnancy or lactation led to the exclusion of patients. A diagnosis was made from clinical symptoms together with serum thyroxine, TRAb, thyroid ultrasound and orbital computed tomography. Researchers took RNA transcripts and amplified TCR beta CDR3 regions from them. Second-round multiplex PCR came after a first-round RT-PCR that employed HTBI primers. TCRdb recomputed calls from the multiplex PCR reads with MiXCR, one row per CDR3 protein. Seen here are approximately 410,000 distinct CDR3 sequences, 15% observed once, and the top ten hold 5.5% to 8%. The sequenced sample consisted of peripheral blood. The origin of this receptor is a woman aged 18-29 years with stable Graves' hyperthyroidism.

As DNA, the CDR3 is TGTGCCAGTCTTAACAGGGGGGCGTCCTACGAGCAGTACTTC. This gives the protein CASLNRGASYEQYF. The chain couples TRBV2 to TRBJ2-7; 8 bases align to TRBD1. Germline values: CDR1 SNHLY, CDR2 FYNNEI. The CDR3 contains 14 residues. Trimming removed 9 bases from V and 1 base from J; junction bases left unmatched: 8. The complete variable domain, with remaining parts taken from reference TRBV2 and TRBJ2-7, reads EPEVTQTPSHQVTQMGQEVILRCVPISNHLYFYWYRQILGQKVEFLVSFYNNEISEKSEIFDDQFSVERPDGSNFTLKIRSTKLEDSAMYFCASLNRGASYEQYFGPGTRLTVT.